Detailed here is one TCR beta chain. This record comes from a study of T cell changes during pregnancy in multiple sclerosis. Data came from immunoSEQ multiplex PCR; TCRdb stores just in-frame clones and leaves some out. The repertoire holds about 65,000 clones, with almost 95% as singletons. Sequencing was performed on CD8+ T cells from peripheral blood mononuclear cells, taken in the third trimester of pregnancy. The sequence came from a female donor in good health, enrolled as a control in a pregnancy study.

CDR3 region: CASSQSLGQIYGYTF. CDR3 nucleotide sequence: TGTGCCAGCAGTCAATCACTGGGACAAATCTATGGCTACACCTTC. V gene TRBV27 combines with J gene TRBJ1-2; possible D gene TRBD1, 6 bases. The CDR3 runs to 15 residues. V was cut by 5 bases and J by 4 bases, with 17 bases left in between. Germline CDR1 reads MNHEY; CDR2 reads SMNVEV (reference sequence).